This is a list of T cell receptor beta chains from one sample in a study of CD8 T cells in Susac syndrome. TCRdb reprocessed the immunoSEQ multiplex PCR reads with MiXCR, giving one entry per CDR3 protein. The sample consists of 95,000 to 150,000 distinct CDR3 sequences, about 94% of them appearing once. Sequencing was carried out using CD8+ T cells from PBMCs. The receptors were sampled from a human donor with Susac syndrome. CDR3s include the opening cysteine and the closing phenylalanine or tryptophan. A D gene is named only where the DNA matches it firmly. Only part of the rows carry a size: once, few, many, or a class if the clone is expanded.

V,size,D,length,J,DNA,CDR3
TRBV29-1,-,-,15,TRBJ1-5,TGCAGCGTTCCGCCAGGACAGTATAGCAATCAGCCCCAGCATTTT,CSVPPGQYSNQPQHF
TRBV5-5,once,-,13,TRBJ1-2,TGTGCCAGCAGCTTGGGACCCAACTATGGCTACACCTTC,CASSLGPNYGYTF
TRBV29-1,-,-,15,TRBJ2-3,TGCAGCGTTGTAGGCTTGCCCGACGGCACAGATACGCAGTATTTT,CSVVGLPDGTDTQYF
TRBV7-9,-,TRBD1,15,TRBJ1-2,TGTGCCAGCAGCTTAGATACCGGGACAGCCTATGGCTACACCTTC,CASSLDTGTAYGYTF
TRBV6-6,few,-,11,TRBJ2-1,TGTGCCAGCTCCGGGAGCAATGAGCAGTTCTTC,CASSGSNEQFF
TRBV29-1,-,TRBD2,13,TRBJ2-3,TGCAGCGTGACTAGCGGGTGGGAAGATACGCAGTATTTT,CSVTSGWEDTQYF
TRBV4-1,-,TRBD2,16,TRBJ2-1,TGCGCCAGCAGCCAGGTGCCTAGCGGGTGGGTCAATGAGCAGTTCTTC,CASSQVPSGWVNEQFF
TRBV6-5,-,-,13,TRBJ1-1,TGTGCCAGCAGACCCGGGACATACACTGAAGCTTTCTTT,CASRPGTYTEAFF
TRBV20-1,-,-,11,TRBJ1-2,TGCAGTGCGGTGGAAATAGCCGGCTACACCTTC,CSAVEIAGYTF
TRBV29-1,-,TRBD1,14,TRBJ1-1,TGCAGCGATATCCGACCAGGGGGTTTCACTGAAGCTTTCTTT,CSDIRPGGFTEAFF
TRBV29-1,-,TRBD1,14,TRBJ2-7,TGCAGCGTCAGAAGTGGCAGGGGGCGCGACGAGCAGTACTTC,CSVRSGRGRDEQYF
TRBV5-6,-,-,15,TRBJ2-2,TGTGCCAGCAGCTCTCCCGGGGTGAACACCGGGGAGCTGTTTTTT,CASSSPGVNTGELFF
TRBV20-1,-,TRBD2,11,TRBJ2-5,TGCAGTGCTCCCTGGGGGGGGACCCAGTACTTC,CSAPWGGTQYF
TRBV5-1,-,-,14,TRBJ2-5,TGCGCCAGCAGCTTACTGGGTATGGGAGAGACCCAGTACTTC,CASSLLGMGETQYF
TRBV19,few,TRBD2,12,TRBJ2-7,TGTGCCAGTAGCGGGGGGTACTACGAGCAGTACTTC,CASSGGYYEQYF
TRBV29-1,-,-,16,TRBJ2-7,TGCAGCGTTGAAGATAAGAGCAGGTTGATGACCTACGAGCAGTACTTC,CSVEDKSRLMTYEQYF
TRBV20-1,-,-,13,TRBJ1-5,TGCAGTGCTAGGGACAGAAGTAATCAGCCCCAGCATTTT,CSARDRSNQPQHF
TRBV20-1,-,-,18,TRBJ2-2,TGCAGTGCTAGAGATGTAACTGGTGTCCCGGGGTCGGCCGGGGAGCTGTTTTTT,CSARDVTGVPGSAGELFF
TRBV4-1,-,TRBD2,15,TRBJ2-5,TGCGCCAGCAGCCCCGGGACTAGCATCTTGGAGACCCAGTACTTC,CASSPGTSILETQYF
TRBV5-6,-,-,15,TRBJ2-3,TGTGCCAGCAGCTATTTCCAGGAAAGCACAGATACGCAGTATTTT,CASSYFQESTDTQYF
TRBV20-1,-,TRBD1,13,TRBJ1-2,TGCAGTGCCCAGGGACAGGGGGCTGATGGCTACACCTTC,CSAQGQGADGYTF
TRBV9,-,-,12,TRBJ2-3,TGTGCCAGCAGCTCCGCCCCAGATACGCAGTATTTT,CASSSAPDTQYF
TRBV9,-,-,15,TRBJ2-2,TGTGCCAGCAGCGTAGTGGGGGCGGACACCGGGGAGCTGTTTTTT,CASSVVGADTGELFF
TRBV13,-,TRBD1,18,TRBJ1-4,TGTGCCAGCAGCACACGGGACAGGGGGGCACCAACTAATGAAAAACTGTTTTTT,CASSTRDRGAPTNEKLFF
TRBV27,-,-,14,TRBJ1-5,TGTGCCAGCAGTTACTCAGGGGAGGCTCAGCCCCAGCATTTT,CASSYSGEAQPQHF
TRBV27,-,TRBD2,16,TRBJ2-7,TGTGCCAGCAGTCTCTCTAGCGGGGGGGCTCTATACGAGCAGTACTTC,CASSLSSGGALYEQYF
TRBV29-1,-,-,13,TRBJ2-1,TGCAGCGTTGACGGACTCTCCTACAATGAGCAGTTCTTC,CSVDGLSYNEQFF
TRBV7-9,-,-,13,TRBJ2-1,TGTGCCAGCAGCTCAGGACAGTACAATGAGCAGTTCTTC,CASSSGQYNEQFF
TRBV18,few,-,11,TRBJ2-7,TGTGCCAGCTCAGTCTCCTACGAGCAGTACTTC,CASSVSYEQYF
TRBV19,-,-,15,TRBJ1-3,TGTGCCAGTAGTATCGGCAGGAACTCTGGAAACACCATATATTTT,CASSIGRNSGNTIYF
TRBV12-3/TRBV12-4,-,-,12,TRBJ2-5,TGTGCCAGCAGCACAGGATTGGAGACCCAGTACTTC,CASSTGLETQYF
TRBV7-3,-,-,15,TRBJ2-3,TGTGCCAGCAGCCCTCGGACACGAGGCACAGATACGCAGTATTTT,CASSPRTRGTDTQYF
TRBV5-6,once,-,14,TRBJ2-7,TGTGCCAGCAGTAATACGGACAGCTCCTACGAGCAGTACTTC,CASSNTDSSYEQYF
TRBV7-6,-,TRBD2,13,TRBJ2-7,TGTGCCAGCAGCTTACTAGCGGGGGCCGAGCAGTACTTC,CASSLLAGAEQYF
TRBV4-1,-,-,16,TRBJ1-2,TGCGCCAGCAGCCAAAGCCTAAGGGGGGAGGGTAATGGCTACACCTTC,CASSQSLRGEGNGYTF
TRBV12-3/TRBV12-4,-,TRBD2,16,TRBJ2-1,TGTGCCAGCAGTTTAAGACTAGCGGGGTTCTACAATGAGCAGTTCTTC,CASSLRLAGFYNEQFF
TRBV9,-,-,11,TRBJ2-2,TGTGCCAGCAGCACTGCCGGGGAGCTGTTTTTT,CASSTAGELFF
TRBV12-3/TRBV12-4,once,-,14,TRBJ2-7,TGTGCCAGCAGGAACGGGAGATTCGTGGACGAGCAGTACTTC,CASRNGRFVDEQYF
TRBV20-1,-,-,16,TRBJ2-7,TGCAGTGCTAGAGATCGCGGGGTCGAAGTATCCCCCGTGCAGTACTTC,CSARDRGVEVSPVQYF
TRBV29-1,-,TRBD1,15,TRBJ2-5,TGCAGCGTTGAGGGACAGGGGAGAGGAGGAGAGACCCAGTACTTC,CSVEGQGRGGETQYF
TRBV29-1,-,-,16,TRBJ1-2,TGCAGCGTCCCAGGGGTTGGACCAGAAAATTACTATGGCTACACCTTC,CSVPGVGPENYYGYTF
TRBV20-1,-,-,11,TRBJ1-4,TGCAGTGCTATCTTGGGGGGGAAACTGTTTTTT,CSAILGGKLFF
TRBV20-1,-,-,13,TRBJ1-1,TGCAGTGCTAGAGAGGCAGATTACACTGAAGCTTTCTTT,CSAREADYTEAFF
TRBV19,-,TRBD1,18,TRBJ1-5,TGTGCCAGTAGTATGGAGAGGGGGCTAGGGAAGGGCAATCAGCCCCAGCATTTT,CASSMERGLGKGNQPQHF
TRBV3-1,-,-,14,TRBJ2-5,TGTGCCAGCAGCCCCATCCTGGACCAAGAGACCCAGTACTTC,CASSPILDQETQYF
TRBV29-1,-,-,14,TRBJ2-7,TGCAGCGGTGGGGACACAGCGGAGCTCTACGAGCAGTACTTC,CSGGDTAELYEQYF